One sample yielded the 11 T cell receptor beta chains listed below, sequenced in a study of T cells expressing NK-cell markers. TCRdb reanalyzed the 5' RACE reads, giving one entry per CDR3 protein sequence and no DNA. This sample's table reports about 440,000 distinct CDR3 sequences. Material for sequencing was blood T cells: a sorted CD56 or NKG2C T cell subset, CD4+ or CD8+ T cells, or bulk PBMC T cells (not recorded which). These receptors originate from a woman between 18 and 75 years old in good health.

The J gene is TRBJ2-4, the V gene TRBV3-1. This CDR3 is built from 15 residues. CDR1 is LGHDT, CDR2 YNNKEL, per germline (reference sequence). CDR3 loop: CASSQPYAAKNIQYF.

The rearrangement links TRBV5-1 to TRBJ2-4. Germline V lookup: CDR1 SGHRS, CDR2 YFSETQ. This CDR3 contains 16 residues. CDR3 protein: CASSPGWELAKNIQYF.

V gene TRBV5-1 combines with J gene TRBJ1-2; TCRdb outputs TRBD1, but without DNA this stays unchecked. From germline, CDR1 is SGHRS and CDR2 YFSETQ. The CDR3 consists of 15 residues. The CDR3 loop reads CASSLEATATSGYTF.

The chain recombines TRBV29-1 with TRBJ2-1; the TCRdb D gene call, TRBD1, has no DNA to confirm it. CDR3 length: 17 residues. Looked up from germline, CDR1 is SQVTM and CDR2 is ANQGSEA. CDR3 amino acids: CSVLPYDRRSSGNEQFF.

V and J are TRBV11-2 and TRBJ1-2. The CDR3 is 15 residues long. Germline CDR1 SGHAT, CDR2 FQNNGV. Here the CDR3 reads CASSLESGRVHGYTF.

The CDR3: CASSASGQGLYEQYF. The V and J genes are TRBV4-2 and TRBJ2-7; TCRdb reports TRBD1, a call that lacks DNA to check it against. The CDR3 runs to 15 residues. From germline, CDR1 is LGHNA and CDR2 YNFKEQ.

The V call is TRBV19, the J call TRBJ2-5; TCRdb reports TRBD2, a call that lacks DNA to check it against. Germline-derived CDR1 and CDR2 are LNHDA and SQIVND (reference sequence). The length of the CDR3 is 17 residues. The CDR3 loop is CASSERFMPGGMETQYF.

The rearrangement links TRBV7-7 to TRBJ2-1; TCRdb selects TRBD1, and the lack of DNA leaves this call unchecked. CDR3 size: 15 residues. Per the germline V gene, CDR1 is SSHAT and CDR2 is FNYEAQ (reference sequence). The CDR3 region is CASSLAGQGGNEQFF. The entire variable domain, with the rest obtained from reference TRBV7-7 and TRBJ2-1, is as follows: GAGVSQSPRYKVTKRGQDVTLRCDPISSHATLYWYQQALGQGPEFLTYFNYEAQPDKSGLPSDRFSAERPEGSISTLTIQRTEQRDSAMYRCASSLAGQGGNEQFFGPGTRLTVL.

The chain has TRBV7-2 and TRBJ2-7; checking the TCRdb D call of TRBD1 is not possible without DNA. Germline V CDR1 and CDR2: SGHTA, FQGNSA. This CDR3 region has 14 residues. The CDR3 sequence: CASSQGGQGGEQYF.

The chain combines TRBV20-1 with TRBJ2-7; lacking DNA, the TRBD2 call made by TCRdb goes unchecked. Germline V lookup: CDR1 DFQATT, CDR2 SNEGSKA (reference sequence). This CDR3 has 20 amino acids. This CDR3 reads CSARGPGTSGSAPNSYEQYF.

This rearrangement joins TRBV24-1 to TRBJ2-3. CDR1 is KGHDR, CDR2 SFDVKD, per germline. This CDR3 comprises 15 residues. The CDR3 region is CATSDLFPSTDTQYF.